The 4 T cell receptor beta chains below come from one sample, sequenced in a study of shared clonotypes between healthy human individuals. The method was immunoSEQ multiplex PCR; TCRdb's version includes in-frame clones alone and lacks a portion of them. The data show over 2,000,000 clones, just over 90% seen once. Terminally differentiated effector memory CD45RA+ cells were excluded from the naive CD8 cells, which were CD45RO-negative and positively selected for CCR7. Material: naive CD8+ T cells from PBMCs. The receptors originated from a man aged 18 to 30 in good health. Some clones in this sample may be carry-over from other donors' samples.

The V and J genes are TRBV7-6 and TRBJ2-7; D possibly corresponds to TRBD2 (6 bases). The germline gives CDR1 SGHVS, CDR2 FNYEAQ. The length of the CDR3 is 17 residues. V was shortened by 1 base and J by 6 bases, with 22 bases between the two germline ends. This CDR3 reads CASSLELRDPEPGEQYF. CDR3 in DNA: TGTGCCAGCAGCTTAGAATTGCGGGACCCAGAACCGGGCGAGCAGTACTTC.

V and J are TRBV28 and TRBJ2-3, with D maybe TRBD2 (6 bases). Germline V lookup: CDR1 MDHEN, CDR2 SYDVKM. There are 15 residues in the CDR3. V was clipped by 2 bases and J by 7 bases, with 16 bases between them. The CDR3 here is CASSLVGDWLYTQYF. CDR3 sequence (DNA): TGTGCCAGCAGTTTAGTGGGGGACTGGTTGTATACGCAGTATTTT.

The chain is built from TRBV6-6 and TRBJ2-1; D may be TRBD1 (6 bases). Germline V gives CDR1 MNHNY, CDR2 SVGAGI (reference sequence). Trimming took off 4 bases at V and 6 bases at J, with 19 bases between the two ends. CDR3 length: 16 amino acids. The CDR3 here is CASSSLSRGPFNEQFF. The CDR3 DNA reads TGTGCCAGCAGTTCTTTGTCCAGGGGCCCCTTCAATGAGCAGTTCTTC.

This chain connects TRBV5-1 to TRBJ2-7; weak D call: TRBD1 (6 bases). CDR1 and CDR2 from the germline V gene are SGHRS and YFSETQ. Between the trimmed V and J ends, which lost 5 bases and 0 bases, there was a span of 18 bases. CDR3 length: 16 residues. The CDR3 region has the DNA TGCGCCAGCAGTCAGCCCGGACAGTTTCTCTCCTACGAGCAGTACTTC. As protein: CASSQPGQFLSYEQYF.